Below, 9 T cell receptor beta chains from the same sample are listed, as sequenced in a study of human T cells and chemical hapten exposure. TCRdb processed the RACE reads anew with MiXCR; each CDR3 protein has one entry. The data show approximately 110,000 distinct CDR3 sequences, about 11% seen once. Time point given: patch test 1, 2 weeks after DPC sensitization. As for treatment: therapeutic diphenylcyclopropenone sensitization with weekly scalp DPC. The sample here was whole blood, taken in connection with sensitization to the hapten diphenylcyclopropenone (DPC). The receptors were gathered from a woman aged 40 to 55 with alopecia areata. Some clones in this sample may be carry-over from other donors' samples.

This clonotype has only a few counts. The chain carries TRBV20-1 and TRBJ2-1, with D maybe TRBD2 (6 bases). CDR1 DFQATT and CDR2 SNEGSKA come from the germline V gene (reference sequence). There are 14 residues in the CDR3. Trimming took 7 bases from V and 1 from J, leaving 14 bases between them. The CDR3 region has the DNA TGCAGTGGTAGCGGAAATCCATCCTACAATGAGCAGTTCTTC. As protein: CSGSGNPSYNEQFF.

With regard to this clonotype: A much larger clone is a single base away; this may be a read error. V usage is TRBV7-2 and J usage is TRBJ2-1, with TRBD1 matching 10 bases. Per the germline V gene, CDR1 is SGHTA and CDR2 is FQGNSA. The CDR3 is 14 residues long. CDR3 bases: TGTGCCAACAGCTTCGGACAGGGGGGCAATGAGCAGTTCTTC. Its protein product is CANSFGQGGNEQFF. The full variable domain, rest sourced from reference TRBV7-2 and TRBJ2-1, is GAGVSQSPSNKVTEKGKDVELRCDPISGHTALYWYRQSLGQGLEFLIYFQGNSAPDKSGLPSDRFSAERTGGSVSTLTIQRTQQEDSAVYLCANSFGQGGNEQFFGPGTRLTVL.

This rearrangement joins TRBV20-1 to TRBJ1-6; D unresolved. The CDR3 is made up of 14 amino acids. The germline V gene has CDR1 DFQATT and CDR2 SNEGSKA (reference sequence). The V and J ends lost 2 bases and 4 bases respectively, with 9 bases between them. This CDR3 is CSARTTVYNSPLHF. CDR3 in DNA: TGCAGTGCTAGAACCACAGTGTATAATTCACCCCTCCACTTT.

This clonotype came up many times. The V and J genes are TRBV20-1 and TRBJ2-3; TRBD1 is a possible D gene (7 bases). Germline CDR1 and CDR2: DFQATT and SNEGSKA (reference sequence). V was shortened by 6 bases and J by 4 bases, with 20 bases between the two germline ends. CDR3 length equals 15 residues. DNA for the CDR3: TGCAGTGCAGTGGACAGGAGGGGGGCGTCAGATACGCAGTATTTT. The encoded protein is CSAVDRRGASDTQYF.

The chain has TRBV19 and TRBJ2-1; D tentatively reads TRBD1 or TRBD2 (5 bases each). The CDR3 has 16 residues. The germline V gene has CDR1 LNHDA and CDR2 SQIVND (reference sequence). V was pared by 6 bases and J by 4 bases, with 19 bases between. Here the CDR3 DNA reads TGTGCCAGTAGCAGCTCTGGGACCAGCCCTTACAATGAGCAGTTCTTC. Its translation: CASSSSGTSPYNEQFF.

This clonotype was seen repeatedly, ten times or more. The chain couples TRBV7-9 to TRBJ2-7; TRBD1 matches 8 bases. Germline CDR1 reads SEHNR; CDR2 reads FQNEAQ (reference sequence). CDR3 length equals 15 residues. The V and J ends lost 0 bases and 6 bases, in that order; junction bases with no gene match: 7. CDR3: CASSLAGQGAGEQYF. The CDR3 DNA is TGTGCCAGCAGCTTAGCTGGACAGGGAGCGGGCGAGCAGTACTTC.

This clonotype came up a few times. CDR3 in DNA: TGTGCCAGCAGTTCCACCCAGGACATCCAGGAGGGGACCCAGTACTTC. It yields the protein CASSSTQDIQEGTQYF. The J gene is TRBJ2-5, the V gene TRBV28; D is possibly TRBD2 (6 bases). This CDR3 has 16 amino acids. Trimming pared 4 bases from V and 7 bases from J, leaving 22 bases between. CDR1 MDHEN and CDR2 SYDVKM come from the germline V gene. Complete variable domain (other parts from reference TRBV28 and TRBJ2-5): DVKVTQSSRYLVKRTGEKVFLECVQDMDHENMFWYRQDPGLGLRLIYFSYDVKMKEKGDIPEGYSVSREKKERFSLILESASTNQTSMYLCASSSTQDIQEGTQYFGPGTRLLVL.

This clonotype was counted between two and nine times. V usage is TRBV7-2 and J usage is TRBJ2-2, with TRBD1 as a possible D gene (5 bases). The length of the CDR3 is 17 residues. Germline V gene data show CDR1 as SGHTA and CDR2 as FQGNSA. Trimming removed 2 bases from V and 6 bases from J, with 19 bases in between. The CDR3 protein is CASSLRSRTPGAGELFF. The CDR3, as DNA: TGTGCCAGCAGCTTAAGGTCCCGGACACCTGGCGCCGGGGAGCTGTTTTTT.

In this sample, this clonotype turned up many times. The genes are TRBV5-1 and TRBJ2-6; the D gene could be TRBD1 or TRBD2 (5 bases each). V lost 4 bases and J lost 1, with 9 bases in between. The CDR3 is made up of 15 amino acids. Germline assignment: CDR1 SGHRS and CDR2 YFSETQ. CDR3 DNA: TGCGCCAGCAGCCCGAGGGGATCTGGGGCCAACGTCCTGACTTTC. It is translated as CASSPRGSGANVLTF.